This T cell receptor (beta chain) derives from a study of T cell responses to AZD1222 COVID-19 vaccine. This CDR3 is 15 amino acids long. V lost 2 bases and J lost 3; bases outside the gene matches: 6. CDR1 and CDR2 from the germline V gene are SGHTA and FQGTGA. Second-dose intervals of approximately 4 or approximately 12 weeks were pooled. The table came from immunoSEQ multiplex PCR; TCRdb's copy has only in-frame clones and leaves some out. The data hold about 73,000 clones, with 85% to 90% observed a single time. The chain combines TRBV7-3 with TRBJ2-7; 8 nucleotides agree with TRBD1. This receptor was taken from an adult who received the AZD1222 COVID-19 vaccine. This specimen was peripheral blood, taken 28 days after the second AZD1222 dose. The CDR3 spells CASSLSGQGHYEQYF. CDR3 DNA: TGTGCCAGCAGCTTATCCGGACAGGGACACTACGAGCAGTACTTC.